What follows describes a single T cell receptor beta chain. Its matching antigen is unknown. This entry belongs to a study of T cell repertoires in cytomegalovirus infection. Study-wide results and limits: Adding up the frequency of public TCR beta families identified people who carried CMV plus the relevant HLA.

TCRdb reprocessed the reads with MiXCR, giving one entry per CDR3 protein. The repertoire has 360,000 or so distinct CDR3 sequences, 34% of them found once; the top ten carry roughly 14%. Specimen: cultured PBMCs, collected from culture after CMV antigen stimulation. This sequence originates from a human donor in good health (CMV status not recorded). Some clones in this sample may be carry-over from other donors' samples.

The chain's CDR3 is CATQTAGGPPDTQYF. CDR3 bases: TGTGCCACCCAAACAGCGGGAGGGCCTCCAGATACGCAGTATTTT. V usage is TRBV10-3 and J usage is TRBJ2-3; 10 positions match TRBD2. Per the germline V gene, CDR1 is ENHRY and CDR2 is SYGVKD. The V gene end was trimmed by 10 bases and the J gene end by 4 bases; junction bases not matched to a gene: 11. The CDR3 has 15 amino acids.